This TCR beta chain originates from a study of T-cell memory formation after mild COVID-19. This clonotype has ten or more counts. This CDR3 region has 13 residues. V was pared by 0 bases and J by 3 bases, with 0 bases of the junction left unmatched. Germline V gives CDR1 SGHDT, CDR2 YYEEEE. A single record per CDR3 protein comes from TCRdb applying MiXCR to the 5' RACE reads. This sample has fewer than 400,000 distinct CDR3 sequences, with about 17% found just once. This clonotype originated in a man aged 18 to 30 who had mild COVID-19 (a few samples of this study predate the infection). Cell type and time point are not known. The sequenced sample consisted of PBMCs or a T cell subset sorted from them (not recorded which). The chain joins TRBV5-6 to TRBJ2-7; 7 bases fit TRBD1. In nucleotides, the CDR3 is TGTGCCAGCAGCTTGGGGACAGGCTACGAGCAGTACGTC. As protein: CASSLGTGYEQYV.